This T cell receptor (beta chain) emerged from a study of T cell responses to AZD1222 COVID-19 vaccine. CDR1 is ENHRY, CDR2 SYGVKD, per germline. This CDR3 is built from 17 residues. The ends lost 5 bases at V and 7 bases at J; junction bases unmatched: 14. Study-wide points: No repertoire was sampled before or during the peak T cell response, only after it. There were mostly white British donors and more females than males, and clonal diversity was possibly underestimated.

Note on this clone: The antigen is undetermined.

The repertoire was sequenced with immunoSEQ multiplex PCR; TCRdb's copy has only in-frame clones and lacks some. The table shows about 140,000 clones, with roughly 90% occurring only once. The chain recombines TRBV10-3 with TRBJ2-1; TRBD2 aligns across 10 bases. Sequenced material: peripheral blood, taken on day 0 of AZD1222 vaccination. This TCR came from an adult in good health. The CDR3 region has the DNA TGTGCCATCAGTCGCGGAGGGTCTAGCGGGAGTAATAATGAGCAGTTCTTC. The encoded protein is CAISRGGSSGSNNEQFF.